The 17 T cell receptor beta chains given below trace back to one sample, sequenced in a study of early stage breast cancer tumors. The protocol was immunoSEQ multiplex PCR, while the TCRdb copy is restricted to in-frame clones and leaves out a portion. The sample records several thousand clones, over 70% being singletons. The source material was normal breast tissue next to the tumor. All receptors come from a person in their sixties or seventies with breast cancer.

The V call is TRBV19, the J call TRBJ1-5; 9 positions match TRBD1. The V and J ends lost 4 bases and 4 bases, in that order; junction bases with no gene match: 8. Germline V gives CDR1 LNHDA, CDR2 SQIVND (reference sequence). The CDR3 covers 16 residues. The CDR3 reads CASSTGTGNWNQPQHF. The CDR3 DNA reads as TGTGCCAGTAGTACAGGGACAGGGAATTGGAATCAGCCCCAGCATTTT.

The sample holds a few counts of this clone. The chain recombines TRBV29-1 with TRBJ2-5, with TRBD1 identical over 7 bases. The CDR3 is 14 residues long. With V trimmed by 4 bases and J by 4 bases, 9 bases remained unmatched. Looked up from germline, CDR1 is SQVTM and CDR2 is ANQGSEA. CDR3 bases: TGCAGCGTTGTTGGGGCAGGGGGTGGAGAGACCCAGTACTTC. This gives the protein CSVVGAGGGETQYF.

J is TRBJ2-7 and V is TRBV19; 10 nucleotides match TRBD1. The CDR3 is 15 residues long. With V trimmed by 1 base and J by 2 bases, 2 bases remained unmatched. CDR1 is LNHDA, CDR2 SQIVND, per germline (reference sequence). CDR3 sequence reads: CASSIVGTGAYEQYF. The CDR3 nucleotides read TGTGCCAGTAGTATAGTTGGGACAGGGGCCTACGAGCAGTACTTC.

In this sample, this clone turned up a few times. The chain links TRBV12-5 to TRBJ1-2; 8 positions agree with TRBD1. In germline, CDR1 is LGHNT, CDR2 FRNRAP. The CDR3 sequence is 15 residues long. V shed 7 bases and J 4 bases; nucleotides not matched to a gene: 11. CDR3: CASAIGQGATYGYTF. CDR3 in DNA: TGTGCTAGTGCCATCGGACAGGGCGCTACCTATGGCTACACCTTC.

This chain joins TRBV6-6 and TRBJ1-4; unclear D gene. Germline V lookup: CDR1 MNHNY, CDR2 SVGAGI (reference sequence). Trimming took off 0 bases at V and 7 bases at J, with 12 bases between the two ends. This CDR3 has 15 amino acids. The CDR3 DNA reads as TGTGCCAGCAGTTACTCGGGCACAGTGGTTGAAAAACTGTTTTTT. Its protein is CASSYSGTVVEKLFF.

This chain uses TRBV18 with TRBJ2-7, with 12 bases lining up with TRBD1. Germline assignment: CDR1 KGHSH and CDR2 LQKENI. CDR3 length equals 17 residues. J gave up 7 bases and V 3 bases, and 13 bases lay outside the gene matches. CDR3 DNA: TGTGCCAGCTCACCTACAACCCCGGGACAGGGGGCGGGTGAGCAGTACTTC. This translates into CASSPTTPGQGAGEQYF.

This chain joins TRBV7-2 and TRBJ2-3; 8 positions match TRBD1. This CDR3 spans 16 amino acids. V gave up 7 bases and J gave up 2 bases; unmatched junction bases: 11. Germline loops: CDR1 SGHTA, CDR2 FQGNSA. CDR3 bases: TGTGCCAGCACCCTCATGGGCAGGGGGCCCACAGATACGCAGTATTTT. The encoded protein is CASTLMGRGPTDTQYF. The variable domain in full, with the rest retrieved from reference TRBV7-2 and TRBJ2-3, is GAGVSQSPSNKVTEKGKDVELRCDPISGHTALYWYRQSLGQGLEFLIYFQGNSAPDKSGLPSDRFSAERTGGSVSTLTIQRTQQEDSAVYLCASTLMGRGPTDTQYFGPGTRLTVL.

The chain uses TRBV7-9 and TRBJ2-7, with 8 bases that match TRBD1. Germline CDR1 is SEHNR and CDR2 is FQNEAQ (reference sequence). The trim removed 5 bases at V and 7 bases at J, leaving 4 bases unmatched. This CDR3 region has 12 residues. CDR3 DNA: TGTGCCAGCAGCGGACAGGGATCGGAGCAGTACTTC. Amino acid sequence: CASSGQGSEQYF. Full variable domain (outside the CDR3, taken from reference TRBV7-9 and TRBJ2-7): DTGVSQNPRHKITKRGQNVTFRCDPISEHNRLYWYRQTLGQGPEFLTYFQNEAQLEKSRLLSDRFSAERPKGSFSTLEIQRTEQGDSAMYLCASSGQGSEQYFGPGTRLTVT.

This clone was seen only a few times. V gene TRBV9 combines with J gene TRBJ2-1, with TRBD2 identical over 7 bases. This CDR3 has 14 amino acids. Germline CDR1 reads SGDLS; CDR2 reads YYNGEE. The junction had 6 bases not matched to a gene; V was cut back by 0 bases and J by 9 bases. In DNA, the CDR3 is TGTGCCAGCAGCGTAGAGGGGTCGGGGGGTGAGCAGTTCTTC. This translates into CASSVEGSGGEQFF.

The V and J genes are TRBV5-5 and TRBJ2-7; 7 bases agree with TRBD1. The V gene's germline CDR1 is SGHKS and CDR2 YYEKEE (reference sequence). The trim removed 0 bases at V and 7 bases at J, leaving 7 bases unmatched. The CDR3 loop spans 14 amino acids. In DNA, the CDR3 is TGTGCCAGCAGCTTGGGGCCGGAGACAGGGGAGCAGTACTTC. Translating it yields CASSLGPETGEQYF.

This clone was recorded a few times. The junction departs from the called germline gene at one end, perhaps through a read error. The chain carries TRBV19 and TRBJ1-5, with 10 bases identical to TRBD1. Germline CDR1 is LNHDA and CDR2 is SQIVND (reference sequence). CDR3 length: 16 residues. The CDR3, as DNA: TGTGCCAGTAGTGTAGAAGGACAGGGGGACAATCAGCCCCAGCATTTT. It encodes CASSVEGQGDNQPQHF.

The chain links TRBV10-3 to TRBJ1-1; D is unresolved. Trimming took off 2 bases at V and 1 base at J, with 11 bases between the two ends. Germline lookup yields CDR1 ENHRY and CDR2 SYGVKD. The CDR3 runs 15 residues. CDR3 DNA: TGTGCCATCAGTGAGATTACAACAGCGAACACTGAAGCTTTCTTT. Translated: CAISEITTANTEAFF.

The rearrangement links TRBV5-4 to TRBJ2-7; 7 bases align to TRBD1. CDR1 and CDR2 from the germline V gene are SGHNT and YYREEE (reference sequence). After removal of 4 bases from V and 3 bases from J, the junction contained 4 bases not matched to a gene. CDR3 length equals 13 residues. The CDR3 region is CASSPTGFYEQYF. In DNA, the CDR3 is TGTGCCAGCAGCCCGACAGGGTTCTACGAGCAGTACTTC.

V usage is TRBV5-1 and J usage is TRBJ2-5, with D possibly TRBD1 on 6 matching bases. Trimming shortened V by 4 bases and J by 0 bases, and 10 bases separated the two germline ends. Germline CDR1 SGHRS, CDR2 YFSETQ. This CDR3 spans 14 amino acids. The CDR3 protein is CASSLTGNQETQYF. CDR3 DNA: TGCGCCAGCAGCCTGACAGGCAACCAAGAGACCCAGTACTTC.

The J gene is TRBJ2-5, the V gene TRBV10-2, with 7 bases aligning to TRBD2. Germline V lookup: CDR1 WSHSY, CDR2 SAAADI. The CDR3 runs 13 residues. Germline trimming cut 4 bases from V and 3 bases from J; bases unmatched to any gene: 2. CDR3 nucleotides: TGCGCCAGCAGTGGGCGGGGGAAAGAGACCCAGTACTTC. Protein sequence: CASSGRGKETQYF.

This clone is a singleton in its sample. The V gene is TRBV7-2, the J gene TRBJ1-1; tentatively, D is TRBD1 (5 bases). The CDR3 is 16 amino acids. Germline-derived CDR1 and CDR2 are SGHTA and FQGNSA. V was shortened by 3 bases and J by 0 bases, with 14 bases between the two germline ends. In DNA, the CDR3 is TGTGCCAGCAGCTTCGGAACAGGATTATTGAACACTGAAGCTTTCTTT. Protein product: CASSFGTGLLNTEAFF. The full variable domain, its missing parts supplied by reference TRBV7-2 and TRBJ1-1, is GAGVSQSPSNKVTEKGKDVELRCDPISGHTALYWYRQSLGQGLEFLIYFQGNSAPDKSGLPSDRFSAERTGGSVSTLTIQRTQQEDSAVYLCASSFGTGLLNTEAFFGQGTRLTVV.

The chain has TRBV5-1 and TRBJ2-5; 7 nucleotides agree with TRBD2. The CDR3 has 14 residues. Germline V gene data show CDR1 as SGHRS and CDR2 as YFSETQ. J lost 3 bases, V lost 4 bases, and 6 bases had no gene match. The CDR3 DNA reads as TGCGCCAGCAGCCCCATAGCGGGTGAAGAGACCCAGTACTTC. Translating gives CASSPIAGEETQYF.